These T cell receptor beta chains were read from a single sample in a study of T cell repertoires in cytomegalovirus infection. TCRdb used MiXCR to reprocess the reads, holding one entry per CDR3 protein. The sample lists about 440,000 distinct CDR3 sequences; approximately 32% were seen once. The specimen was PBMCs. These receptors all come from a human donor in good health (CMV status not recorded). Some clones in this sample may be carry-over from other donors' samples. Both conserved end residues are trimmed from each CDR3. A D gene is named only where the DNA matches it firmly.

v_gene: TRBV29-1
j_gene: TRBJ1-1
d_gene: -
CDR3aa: SVLRGLSTEAF

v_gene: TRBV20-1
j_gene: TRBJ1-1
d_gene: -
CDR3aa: SAAGGGSNTEAF

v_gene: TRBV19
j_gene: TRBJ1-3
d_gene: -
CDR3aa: AISIATGGNTIY

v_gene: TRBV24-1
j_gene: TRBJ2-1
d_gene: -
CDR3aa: ATGRSVSYNEQF

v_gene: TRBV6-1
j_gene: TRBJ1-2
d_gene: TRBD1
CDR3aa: ASRRTGGFGYT

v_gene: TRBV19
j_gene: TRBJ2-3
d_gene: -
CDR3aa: ASSLGHFTDTQY

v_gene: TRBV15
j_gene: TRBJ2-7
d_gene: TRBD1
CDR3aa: ATSNDRGPEQY

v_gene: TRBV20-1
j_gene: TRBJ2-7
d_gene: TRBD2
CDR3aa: SATLAGKYEQY

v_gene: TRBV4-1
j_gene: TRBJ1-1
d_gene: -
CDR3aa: ASSPGQTGSEAF

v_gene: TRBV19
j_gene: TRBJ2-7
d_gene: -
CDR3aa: ASIGNGYEQY

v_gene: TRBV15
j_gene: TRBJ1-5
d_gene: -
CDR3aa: ATSREGAANQPQH

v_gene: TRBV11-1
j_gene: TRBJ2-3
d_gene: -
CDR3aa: ASSPPLSLDSDTQY

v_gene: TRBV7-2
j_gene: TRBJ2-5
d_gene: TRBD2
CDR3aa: ASSLESFLAGAQETQY

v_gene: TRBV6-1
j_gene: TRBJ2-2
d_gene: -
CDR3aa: ASGLGTPWGTGELF

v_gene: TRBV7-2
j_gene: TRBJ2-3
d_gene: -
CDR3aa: ASTPAGPQSDTQY

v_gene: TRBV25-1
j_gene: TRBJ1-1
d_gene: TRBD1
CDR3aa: ASRSHPVSGQANTEAF

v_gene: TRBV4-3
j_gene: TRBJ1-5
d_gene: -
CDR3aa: ASSQELGFNQPQH

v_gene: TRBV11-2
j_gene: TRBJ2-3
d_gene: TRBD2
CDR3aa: ASSLSSGGTGTDTQY

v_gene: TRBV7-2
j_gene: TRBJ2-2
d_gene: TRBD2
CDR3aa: ASSLGLAAVYTGELF

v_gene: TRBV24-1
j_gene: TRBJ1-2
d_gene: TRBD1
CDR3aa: ATSDPGTGDRYT

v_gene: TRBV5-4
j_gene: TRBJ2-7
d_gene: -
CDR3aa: ASSLQARPYEQY

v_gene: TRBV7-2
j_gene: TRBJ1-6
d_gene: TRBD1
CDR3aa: AIRQGPGESPLH

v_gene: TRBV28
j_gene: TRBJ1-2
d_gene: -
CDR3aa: ASKPPGRGLLNL

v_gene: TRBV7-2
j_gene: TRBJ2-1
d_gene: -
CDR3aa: ASSFREMRQF

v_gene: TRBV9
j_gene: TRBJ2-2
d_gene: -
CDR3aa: ASKGRVAGELF

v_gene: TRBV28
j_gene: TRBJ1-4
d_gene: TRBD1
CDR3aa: ASSLAGTGQEKLF

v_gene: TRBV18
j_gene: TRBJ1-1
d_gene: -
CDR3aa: ASSPARGPEAF

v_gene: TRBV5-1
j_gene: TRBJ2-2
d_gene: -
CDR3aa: ASSLGTLRGANTGKLF

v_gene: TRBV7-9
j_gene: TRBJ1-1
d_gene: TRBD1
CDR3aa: ASSPTGGIRYTEAF

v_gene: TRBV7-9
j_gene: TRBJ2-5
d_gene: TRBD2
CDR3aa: ASSLPTSGSYPETQY

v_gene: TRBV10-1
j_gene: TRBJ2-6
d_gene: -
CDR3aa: ASTLRPPICSGANVLT